One TCR beta chain is described in this entry. What it recognizes is unknown. The data belong to a study of early T cells in non-severe SARS-CoV-2 infection. Study findings and constraints: VDJdb-based annotation leaned toward anti-spike CD8 responses and missed private and CD4 specificities.

Germline CDR1 is ENHRY and CDR2 is SYGVKD. This CDR3 region has 17 residues. Trimming removed 6 bases from V and 2 bases from J; junction bases left unmatched: 9. The protocol attached unique molecular identifiers to individual cDNA molecules. A single record per CDR3 protein comes from TCRdb applying MiXCR to the 5' RACE reads. Of approximately 65,000 distinct CDR3 sequences in the sample, 9% to 15% were seen once. The chain couples TRBV10-3 to TRBJ2-1; TRBD2 agrees at 11 bases. Sequences were obtained from whole blood. The clonotype comes from an adult who was a healthcare worker with PCR-confirmed SARS-CoV-2 infection or an uninfected control (not recorded which). In DNA form, the CDR3 reads TGTGCCATCAGAGGGTCCGTACTAGCGGGGGCCTACAATGAGCAGTTCTTC. Its translation is CAIRGSVLAGAYNEQFF.